This T cell receptor (beta chain) was obtained from a study of beta chain features in type 1 diabetes. Broader study findings: There was a moderate but significant shortening of TCRB CDR3s in all four CD4+ subsets of Type 1 diabetes patients.

Sequencing targeted expressed TCRB transcripts, as all isolated RNA had been reverse transcribed. Produced via immunoSEQ multiplex PCR; TCRdb's table is partial and in-frame only. This sample has 600,000 to 700,000 clones, with 9.5% to 15% found just once. For this clone: The antigen is undetermined.

Trimming stripped 1 base from V and 3 bases from J, with 15 bases between. In germline, CDR1 is SGDLS, CDR2 YYNGEE. This CDR3 has 16 amino acids. Sequenced material: naive CD4+ T cells from blood. This sequence was found in a man younger than 40 with type 1 diabetes. This chain connects TRBV9 to TRBJ2-3, with a tentative D call TRBD1 (6 bases). The CDR3 protein is CASSVKGAGETDTQYF. The DNA of the CDR3 is TGTGCCAGCAGCGTAAAAGGGGCAGGGGAAACAGATACGCAGTATTTT.